This record looks at one TCR beta chain sequence and its context. The source of the sample is a study of blood T cell repertoires in COVID-19. Across the study: The United States, Italy and Spain supplied acute and convalescent COVID-19 samples. T cells, B-cell-depleted T cells, or PBMCs provided the cDNA or gDNA that served as material.

Original processing methods: Amplification from reference gene primers served as the basis for estimated nucleated cell counts. Clones were read by immunoSEQ multiplex PCR, and TCRdb kept only the in-frame ones, dropping some. The DNA was the basis for D and trimming; V, J and clone size are from that table. The table records about 220,000 clones, about 84% of them present only once. Trimming shortened V by 1 base and J by 6 bases, and 5 bases separated the two germline ends. The CDR3 has 12 amino acids. Per germline, CDR1 SGHNT and CDR2 YYREEE (reference sequence). The source material was peripheral blood. This receptor was obtained from a human donor in a cohort sampled during active COVID-19. V gene TRBV5-4 combines with J gene TRBJ1-5; no firm D call. The CDR3 DNA follows: TGTGCCAGCAGCTTGCCGGGTCAGCCCCAGCATTTT. This translates into CASSLPGQPQHF.